This T cell receptor beta chain was recorded in a study of T cells in Graves' hyperthyroidism and ophthalmopathy. RNA transcripts gave rise to amplified TCR beta CDR3 regions. The HTBI primer set served for first-round RT-PCR of the TCR CDR3. TCRdb itself ran the multiplex PCR reads through MiXCR, one entry per CDR3 protein. The sample holds under 400,000 distinct CDR3 sequences, roughly 18% seen once. Germline V gives CDR1 MDHEN, CDR2 SYDVKM. This CDR3 has 12 amino acids. V lost 6 bases to trimming and J lost 2 bases, with 7 bases between them. V gene TRBV28 combines with J gene TRBJ1-2, with D perhaps TRBD1 (5 bases). This TCR was recovered from a woman aged 45 to 65 with Graves' hyperthyroidism. Sequenced: blood. CDR3 DNA sequence: TGTGCCAGCAGCTGGGGCAACTATGGCTACACCTTC. It specifies CASSWGNYGYTF.